This record looks at one T cell receptor (beta chain) sequence and its context. Its antigen is currently unknown. Method: immunoSEQ multiplex PCR; TCRdb's copy keeps in-frame clones and lacks some. This sample has around 37,000 clones, with around four fifths found just once. This CDR3 is 16 amino acids long. From germline, CDR1 is SGDLS and CDR2 YYNGEE. Trimming pared 0 bases from V and 1 base from J, leaving 11 bases between. These data come from a study of OX40 agonist ivuxolimab in advanced cancers. Study at large: Prior therapy, whether anti-PD-1, anti-PD-L1 or anti-CTLA-4, was allowed, and under 50% had some. Study-wide findings and caveats: Both CD4+ and CD8+ T cell populations in blood had undergone clonal expansion by week 6 at 0.1 to 3.0 mg/kg.

The specimen comprised CD4+ or CD8+ T cells sorted from blood, sampled in a trial of the OX40 agonist ivuxolimab. The rearrangement links TRBV9 to TRBJ2-4; D not resolved. This receptor was identified in an adult with an advanced solid tumor such as melanoma, head and neck, liver or kidney cancer. This CDR3 is CASSVDLGLAKNIQYF. CDR3 DNA sequence: TGTGCCAGCAGCGTAGATTTGGGATTGGCCAAAAACATTCAGTACTTC.